A few counts support the clone carrying this TCR beta chain. The antigen remains undetermined. The germline V gene has CDR1 GTSNPN and CDR2 SVGIG (reference sequence). Trimming removed 0 bases from V and 7 bases from J; junction bases left unmatched: 6. The CDR3 runs 15 residues. This specimen belongs to a study of response to subunit inactivated influenza vaccine. TCRdb re-derived calls from the RT-PCR reads in MiXCR, one entry per CDR3 protein. The table includes 450,000 to 500,000 distinct CDR3 sequences, approximately 11% detected once. General study results and limits: With each seasonal influenza vaccination, the authors suggested, few new T cells are recruited.

The sample in question was PBMCs from blood, obtained about 6 weeks after vaccination. This TCR came from a man over 45 who received an inactivated influenza vaccine. The V gene is TRBV30, the J gene TRBJ2-1; 10 nucleotides line up with TRBD2. The chain's CDR3 is CAWSVEAGGINEQFF. The CDR3 DNA is TGTGCCTGGAGTGTCGAAGCGGGAGGGATAAATGAGCAGTTCTTC.